A selection of T cell receptor beta chains follows, all from one sample in a study of beta chain features in type 1 diabetes. Sequencing was performed with immunoSEQ multiplex PCR; in TCRdb, only in-frame clones are kept and a portion is missing. The sample has some 410,000 clones; more than 11% are singletons. Material: naive CD4+ T cells from blood. Every receptor here comes from a man aged 25-45 years in good health. The CDR3 runs from the conserved cysteine through the conserved F or W. D genes are given only for firm matches. Clone size is given for some rows only: seen once, a few or many times, or a class if the clone is expanded.

v_call	clone_size	j_call	d_call	cdr3_aa	cdr3_nt
TRBV30	many	TRBJ2-6	NA	CAGDLSGANVLTF	TGTGCCGGAGACCTCTCTGGGGCCAACGTCCTGACTTTC
TRBV2	once	TRBJ1-2	NA	CASSMSPTDYGYTF	TGTGCCAGCTCCATGTCCCCGACAGACTATGGCTACACCTTC
TRBV18	few	TRBJ2-3	NA	CASFTVRSTDTQYF	TGTGCCAGCTTCACCGTCCGGAGCACAGATACGCAGTATTTT
TRBV5-6	few	TRBJ2-3	NA	CASSPTEADTQYF	TGTGCCAGCAGCCCGACGGAGGCAGATACGCAGTATTTT
TRBV4-3	NA	TRBJ2-5	NA	CASSQVGLGTQYF	TGCGCCAGCAGCCAAGTAGGGCTCGGGACCCAGTACTTC
TRBV7-2	few	TRBJ2-5	NA	CASSLSRGEETQYF	TGTGCCAGCAGCTTATCGAGGGGAGAAGAGACCCAGTACTTC
TRBV9	NA	TRBJ2-3	TRBD2	CASSVGGRVPDTQYF	TGTGCCAGCAGCGTAGGCGGGAGGGTGCCAGATACGCAGTATTTT
TRBV29-1	NA	TRBJ1-5	NA	CSVRQGPNQPQHF	TGCAGCGTCCGGCAGGGACCAAATCAGCCCCAGCATTTT
TRBV9	few	TRBJ2-3	NA	CASSVSPGTDTQYF	TGTGCCAGCAGCGTGTCACCTGGGACAGATACGCAGTATTTT
TRBV18	few	TRBJ1-1	NA	CASSPRTGNTEAFF	TGTGCCAGCTCACCTAGGACGGGGAACACTGAAGCTTTCTTT
TRBV5-4	NA	TRBJ2-1	NA	CASSPGSGVGYEQFF	TGTGCCAGCAGCCCCGGTTCAGGGGTGGGATATGAGCAGTTCTTC
TRBV9	few	TRBJ2-3	NA	CASSVGWVGDTQYF	TGTGCCAGCAGCGTCGGGTGGGTAGGTGATACGCAGTATTTT
TRBV19	few	TRBJ2-3	TRBD2	CASSPTSGASTDTQYF	TGTGCCAGTAGTCCTACTAGCGGAGCTAGCACAGATACGCAGTATTTT
TRBV9	NA	TRBJ2-2	NA	CASSAQLSGELFF	TGTGCCAGCAGCGCCCAGTTGAGCGGGGAGCTGTTTTTT
TRBV9	NA	TRBJ2-5	TRBD2	CASSVGGSFVLWSETQYF	TGTGCCAGCAGCGTAGGCGGGAGTTTTGTTCTTTGGTCAGAGACCCAGTACTTC
TRBV4-1	NA	TRBJ2-1	NA	CASSQVLKVANEQFF	TGCGCCAGCAGCCAAGTCCTGAAGGTTGCCAATGAGCAGTTCTTC
TRBV5-4	NA	TRBJ1-1	NA	CASSLGIVSGEAFF	TGTGCCAGCAGCTTGGGCATCGTGAGCGGCGAAGCTTTCTTT
TRBV18	NA	TRBJ1-5	TRBD1	CASSPGQRNQPQHF	TGTGCCAGCTCGCCGGGACAGAGAAATCAGCCCCAGCATTTT
TRBV30	NA	TRBJ1-5	NA	CAWSAGSDQPQHF	TGTGCCTGGAGTGCGGGGTCCGATCAGCCCCAGCATTTT
TRBV2	NA	TRBJ2-1	TRBD2	CASKKGTSGVNEQFF	TGTGCCAGCAAAAAAGGGACTAGCGGGGTGAATGAGCAGTTCTTC
TRBV5-1	few	TRBJ1-1	NA	CASSPGTGFGAFF	TGCGCCAGCAGCCCCGGGACGGGGTTCGGTGCTTTCTTT
TRBV2	NA	TRBJ2-3	NA	CARGSGDTDTQYF	TGTGCCCGCGGGTCAGGGGACACAGATACGCAGTATTTT
TRBV18	few	TRBJ2-2	NA	CASSPLGKTGELFF	TGTGCCAGCTCACCTCTCGGGAAGACCGGGGAGCTGTTTTTT
TRBV18	few	TRBJ2-1	NA	CASSPKGEQFF	TGTGCCAGCTCACCGAAGGGAGAGCAGTTCTTC
TRBV7-6	NA	TRBJ1-1	NA	CASSLAGLVSGMNTEAFF	TGTGCCAGCAGCTTAGCCGGGCTGGTATCCGGAATGAACACTGAAGCTTTCTTT
TRBV6-5	few	TRBJ2-5	NA	CASSYGSTRETQYF	TGTGCCAGCAGTTACGGTTCGACCAGGGAGACCCAGTACTTC
TRBV2	few	TRBJ1-1	NA	CASSPDVGGAFF	TGTGCCAGCAGTCCGGACGTCGGAGGAGCTTTCTTT
TRBV4-1	few	TRBJ2-1	NA	CASSQEGRGASSYNEQFF	TGCGCCAGCAGCCAAGAAGGTCGCGGGGCGAGCTCCTACAATGAGCAGTTCTTC
TRBV13	many	TRBJ1-4	NA	CASSLDERSEKLFF	TGTGCCAGCAGCTTAGACGAGAGGAGTGAAAAACTGTTTTTT
TRBV6-6	NA	TRBJ1-5	NA	CASSYSKGGGYQPQHF	TGTGCCAGCAGTTACTCGAAGGGCGGAGGCTATCAGCCCCAGCATTTT
TRBV7-9	few	TRBJ2-3	TRBD1	CASSLSGTVTDTQYF	TGTGCCAGCAGCTTATCTGGGACAGTCACAGATACGCAGTATTTT
TRBV7-2	NA	TRBJ2-1	TRBD2	CASSLTRGSYNEQFF	TGTGCCAGCAGCTTGACGCGGGGGTCCTACAATGAGCAGTTCTTC
TRBV30	NA	TRBJ2-1	TRBD2	CAWSPSGLGNEQFF	TGTGCCTGGAGTCCGAGCGGACTAGGGAATGAGCAGTTCTTC
TRBV7-2	NA	TRBJ2-7	NA	CASSLWARQRSNSYEQYF	TGTGCCAGCAGCTTATGGGCGAGGCAGCGAAGTAACTCCTACGAGCAGTACTTC
TRBV14	few	TRBJ1-1	NA	CASSRPGLPNTEAFF	TGTGCCAGCAGCAGACCGGGACTACCGAACACTGAAGCTTTCTTT
TRBV13	NA	TRBJ2-7	NA	CASSLAGTLSYEQYF	TGTGCCAGCAGCCTCGCCGGGACTCTCTCCTACGAGCAGTACTTC
TRBV4-2	NA	TRBJ2-3	NA	CASSQGVSTDTQYF	TGTGCCAGCAGCCAAGGTGTGTCCACAGATACGCAGTATTTT
TRBV29-1	NA	TRBJ2-3	NA	CSGGVLGSDTQYF	TGCAGCGGGGGAGTACTAGGGTCAGATACGCAGTATTTT
TRBV5-1	few	TRBJ2-5	NA	CASSFLETQYF	TGCGCCAGCAGCTTCTTGGAGACCCAGTACTTC
TRBV18	few	TRBJ1-2	NA	CASSPRQGNYGYTF	TGTGCCAGCTCACCCCGTCAGGGGAACTATGGCTACACCTTC
TRBV7-9	NA	TRBJ2-1	NA	CASSSYRAGEQFF	TGTGCCAGCAGCTCATACAGGGCAGGTGAGCAGTTCTTC
TRBV7-2	few	TRBJ2-7	NA	CASSPSSGITYEQYF	TGTGCCAGCAGCCCCTCGTCCGGGATTACCTACGAGCAGTACTTC
TRBV7-8	NA	TRBJ2-1	TRBD2	CASSLPSGSGRDLYNEQFF	TGTGCCAGCAGCTTACCGTCGGGTAGCGGGAGGGATCTCTACAATGAGCAGTTCTTC
TRBV25-1	few	TRBJ2-2	TRBD2	CASSPLAGALPDTGELFF	TGTGCCAGCAGCCCCCTAGCGGGGGCCCTTCCCGACACCGGGGAGCTGTTTTTT
TRBV11-2	few	TRBJ2-5	NA	CASSLAGGPSQYF	TGTGCCAGCAGCTTAGCCGGGGGGCCTTCCCAGTACTTC
TRBV9	NA	TRBJ2-1	NA	CASGAGIDNEQFF	TGTGCCAGCGGAGCAGGGATCGACAATGAGCAGTTCTTC
TRBV9	NA	TRBJ1-6	TRBD1	CASSAGTVNSPLHF	TGTGCCAGCAGCGCCGGGACAGTTAATTCACCCCTCCACTTT
TRBV6-5	NA	TRBJ1-6	NA	CASSLSTDFSPLHF	TGTGCCAGCAGTTTGTCGACAGACTTTTCACCCCTCCACTTT
TRBV29-1	NA	TRBJ1-5	NA	CSVKANSNQPQHF	TGCAGCGTTAAAGCGAACAGTAATCAGCCCCAGCATTTT
TRBV7-2	few	TRBJ1-5	NA	CASRDSNQPQHF	TGTGCCAGCAGGGATAGCAATCAGCCCCAGCATTTT
TRBV2	few	TRBJ2-5	NA	CASRKDTQETQYF	TGTGCCAGCAGGAAGGACACTCAAGAGACCCAGTACTTC
TRBV5-1	few	TRBJ1-2	TRBD1	CASSSNRGSADYGYTF	TGCGCCAGCAGCTCCAACAGGGGTTCAGCGGACTATGGCTACACCTTC
TRBV27	few	TRBJ2-1	NA	CASSLSRSSYNEQFF	TGTGCCAGCAGTTTGTCGAGGAGCTCCTACAATGAGCAGTTCTTC
TRBV11-2	few	TRBJ2-7	TRBD2	CASSVAGGHYEQYF	TGTGCCAGCAGCGTAGCGGGCGGACACTACGAGCAGTACTTC
TRBV9	NA	TRBJ2-1	NA	CASSRSSVPYNEQFF	TGTGCCAGCAGCCGAAGTTCCGTCCCATACAATGAGCAGTTCTTC
TRBV7-9	few	TRBJ2-1	NA	CASAEVRVFEQFF	TGTGCCTCAGCCGAGGTACGGGTTTTTGAGCAGTTCTTC
TRBV19	NA	TRBJ2-7	TRBD1	CASSDPGGASSYEQYF	TGTGCCAGTAGCGATCCAGGGGGAGCGAGCTCCTACGAGCAGTACTTC